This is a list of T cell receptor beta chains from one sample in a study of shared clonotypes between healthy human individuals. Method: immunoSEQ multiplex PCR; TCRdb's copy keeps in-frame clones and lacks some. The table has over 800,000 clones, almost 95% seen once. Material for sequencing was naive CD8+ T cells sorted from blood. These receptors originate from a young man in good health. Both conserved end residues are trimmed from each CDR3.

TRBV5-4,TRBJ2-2,ASSWTGDTGELF
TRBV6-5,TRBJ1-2,ASSSGQLLAGYT
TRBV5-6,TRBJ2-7,ASSLGGSSYEQY
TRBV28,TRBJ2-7,ASSVRDRAYEQY
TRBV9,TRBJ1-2,ASSARTGDNYGYT
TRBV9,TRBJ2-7,ASSVYGGSYEQY
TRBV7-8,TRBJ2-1,ASSLEETGWDEQF
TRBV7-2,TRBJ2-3,ASSLRLAGATDTQY
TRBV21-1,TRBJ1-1,ASSHRDREGFGAF
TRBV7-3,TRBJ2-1,ASSFSGAGYNEQF
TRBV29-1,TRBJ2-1,SALRDRGSLRNEQF
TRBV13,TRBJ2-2,ASSLTLAGTSGPGELF
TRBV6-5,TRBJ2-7,ASMIFGTGTYEQY
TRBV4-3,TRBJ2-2,ASSQVGGTGELF
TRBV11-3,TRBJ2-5,ASSATGEQETQY
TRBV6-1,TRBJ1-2,ASHHRGFGNYGYT
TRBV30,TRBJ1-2,AWIYDNYGYT
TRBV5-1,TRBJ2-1,ASSLPEGLAGVLYNEQF
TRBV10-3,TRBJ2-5,AISESRGRSLGKTQY
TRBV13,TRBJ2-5,ASSTRTGQETQY
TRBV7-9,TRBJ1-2,ASSTPPVPGYT
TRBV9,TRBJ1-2,ASSGQFYGYT
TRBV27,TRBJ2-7,ASSLSGGAVEQY
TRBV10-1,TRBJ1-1,ASSEHKSRVNPEAF
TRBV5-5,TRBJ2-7,ASSARDISYEQY
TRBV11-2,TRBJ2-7,ASSLGSSYEQY
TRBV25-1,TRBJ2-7,ASSSSESYEQY
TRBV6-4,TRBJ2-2,ASSDSTGELF
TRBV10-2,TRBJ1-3,ASSVGVPGGGNTIY
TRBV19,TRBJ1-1,ASSMVGTEAF
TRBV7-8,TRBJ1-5,ASSLGPRDRNQPQH
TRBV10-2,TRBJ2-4,ASSESRGGNRNIQY
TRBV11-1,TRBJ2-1,ASNLWGTYNEQF
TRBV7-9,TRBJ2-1,ASSLVGSGSGGEQF
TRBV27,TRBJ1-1,ASSSGGFSEAF
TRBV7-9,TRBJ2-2,ASSPRAGDTGELF
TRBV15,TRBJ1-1,ATSSGDSGNTEAF
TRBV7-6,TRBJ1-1,ASSLGHINTEAF
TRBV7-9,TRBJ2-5,ASSPTTSQETQY
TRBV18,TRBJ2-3,ASAGVPSASPDTQY
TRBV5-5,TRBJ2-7,ASSLPGSDYEQY
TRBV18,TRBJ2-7,ASSRPGGIIDEQY
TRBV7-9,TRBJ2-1,ASSFRQGDEQF
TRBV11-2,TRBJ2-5,ASSFGTVRQETQY
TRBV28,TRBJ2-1,ASSLLTSGRLHNEQF
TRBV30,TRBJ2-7,AWSELAERRSYEQY
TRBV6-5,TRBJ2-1,ASNHGSSYNEQF
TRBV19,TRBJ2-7,ASSFGQGGWEQY
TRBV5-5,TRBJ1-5,ASSPDRIDQPQH
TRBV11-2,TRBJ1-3,ASSFRQGPGNTIY
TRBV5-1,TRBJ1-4,ASSLGQTNEKLF
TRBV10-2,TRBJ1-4,ASSESFSGFTNEKLF
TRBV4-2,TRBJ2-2,ARGAVENTRRWELF
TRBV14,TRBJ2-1,ATAPGSGLAYEQF
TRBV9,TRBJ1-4,ASSVGTENEKLF